A selection of T cell receptor beta chains follows, all from one sample in a study of graft-versus-host responses after intestinal transplantation. The antigens of these receptors remain unknown. TCRdb's copy holds only in-frame clones and misses some; the assay was immunoSEQ multiplex PCR. The sample includes about 73,000 clones, around 89% of them seen just once. Sequencing used unstimulated CD8+ T cells sorted from spleen or lymph node cells, obtained before transplant. All receptors come from a human donor who was the organ donor for an intestinal transplant. The CDR3 runs from the conserved cysteine through the conserved F or W. The order of the fields is J gene, D gene, V gene, CDR3 length, clone size, CDR3 DNA, CDR3 protein. The D gene is left open where the match is weak. Rows give clone size only sometimes, using once, few, many, or a class for an expanded clone.

TRBJ1-5 | . | TRBV6-6 | 15 | . | TGTGCCAGCAATACCAACTCTTATAGCAATCAGCCCCAGCATTTT | CASNTNSYSNQPQHF
TRBJ1-1 | TRBD1 | TRBV6-6 | 16 | . | TGTGCCAGCAGTTCCCGGACAGGGGGGAAGGACACTGAAGCTTTCTTT | CASSSRTGGKDTEAFF
TRBJ1-2 | TRBD1 | TRBV29-1 | 15 | . | TGCAGCGTTGAAGTCCAGCGACAGGGAGTTCTTGGCTACACCTTC | CSVEVQRQGVLGYTF
TRBJ1-2 | . | TRBV4-3 | 19 | . | TGCGCCAGCAGCCAAGATCCACGCACCCGGACAGAGTCTAACTATGGCTACACCTTC | CASSQDPRTRTESNYGYTF
TRBJ2-5 | TRBD2 | TRBV9 | 15 | . | TGTGCCAGCAGCATTAGCGGGGGGGCTGGAGAGACCCAGTACTTC | CASSISGGAGETQYF
TRBJ1-5 | . | TRBV6-1 | 17 | . | TGTGCCAGCAGTGAAGTTGGATCTGGATACAGGACCCAGCCCCAGCATTTT | CASSEVGSGYRTQPQHF
TRBJ1-3 | . | TRBV9 | 16 | . | TGTGCCAGCAGCGTAGAGCACACAGACTCTGGAAACACCATATATTTT | CASSVEHTDSGNTIYF
TRBJ1-5 | TRBD1 | TRBV2 | 15 | few | TGTGCCAGCGGTACCAGCACAGGGGTGAATCAGCCCCAGCATTTT | CASGTSTGVNQPQHF
TRBJ2-5 | TRBD2 | TRBV7-9 | 19 | . | TGTGCCAGCAGCCCGGCCGGGACTAGCGGGGGTAACCACCAAGAGACCCAGTACTTC | CASSPAGTSGGNHQETQYF
TRBJ1-4 | . | TRBV2 | 15 | . | TGTGCCAGCATCGGACAAATCGCAACTAATGAAAAACTGTTTTTT | CASIGQIATNEKLFF
TRBJ1-4 | TRBD1 | TRBV6-5 | 14 | few | TGTGCCAGCAGCTCCGGGACAGGGGATGAAAAACTGTTTTTT | CASSSGTGDEKLFF
TRBJ1-3 | . | TRBV13 | 15 | few | TGTGCCAGCAGCTTAATGCAGGATCTAGGAAACACCATATATTTT | CASSLMQDLGNTIYF
TRBJ2-5 | TRBD2 | TRBV6-5 | 15 | . | TGTGCCAGCAGTTACCCTAGCGGGGGGGCAGAGACCCAGTACTTC | CASSYPSGGAETQYF
TRBJ2-1 | TRBD2 | TRBV6-1 | 16 | . | TGTGCCAGCAGTGCGAGACTAGCGGGGGGGCCGTCGGAGCAGTTCTTC | CASSARLAGGPSEQFF
TRBJ2-1 | . | TRBV14 | 14 | . | TGTGCCAGCGCTCTTGGGCGCGTGGGTAATGAGCAGTTCTTC | CASALGRVGNEQFF
TRBJ2-2 | TRBD2 | TRBV6-6 | 15 | . | TGTGCCAGCAGTCGGGGGGACCCGATAACCGGGGAGCTGTTTTTT | CASSRGDPITGELFF
TRBJ1-1 | . | TRBV7-3 | 14 | . | TGTGCCAGCAGCGCGGGGGCGGGCTCCTCTGAAGCTTTCTTT | CASSAGAGSSEAFF
TRBJ1-2 | TRBD1 | TRBV27 | 16 | once | TGTGCCAGCAGCCCATACGACATAGACAGGGACGGGGGCTACACCTTC | CASSPYDIDRDGGYTF
TRBJ1-1 | TRBD1 | TRBV9 | 13 | . | TGTGCCAGCAGCGTTTGGACAGGGGCTGAAGCTTTCTTT | CASSVWTGAEAFF
TRBJ1-2 | . | TRBV20-1 | 11 | . | TGCAGCGCCTATCGAGGGCATGGCTACACCTTC | CSAYRGHGYTF
TRBJ2-1 | TRBD2 | TRBV4-3 | 17 | . | TGCGCCAGCAGCCAAGATACGGCGGGGGACCTCCTCGATGAGCAGTTCTTC | CASSQDTAGDLLDEQFF
TRBJ2-4 | . | TRBV9 | 14 | once | TGTGCCAGCAGCGGCCGCGGGACAGAAAACATTCAGTACTTC | CASSGRGTENIQYF
TRBJ1-4 | . | TRBV5-6 | 14 | few | TGTGCCAGCAGCCGGCTTGATGGGGGGGAAAAACTGTTTTTT | CASSRLDGGEKLFF
TRBJ1-1 | TRBD1 | TRBV7-6 | 15 | once | TGTGCCAGCAGCGGTAGACAGGGCGAGAACACTGAAGCTTTCTTT | CASSGRQGENTEAFF
TRBJ2-5 | . | TRBV2 | 15 | . | TGTGCCAGCAGTGAAATGGAAGGGGCTCAAGAGACCCAGTACTTC | CASSEMEGAQETQYF
TRBJ2-2 | TRBD2 | TRBV6-5 | 13 | . | TGTGCCAGCAGCGCCCGGGAGGCCGGGGAGCTGTTTTTT | CASSAREAGELFF